Following are 17 T cell receptor beta chains from one sample sequenced in a study of cytomegalovirus exposure and HLA in healthy donors. 60 Vbeta and 13 Jbeta primers were used in PCR. Here immunoSEQ multiplex PCR was the method, and the copy in TCRdb shows in-frame clones only, minus some. The sample includes about 94,000 clones, around 76% of them seen just once. Input material: PBMCs. These receptors were obtained from a man aged 35 to 55 in good health and CMV-seropositive.

This clone was observed a handful of times. J is TRBJ1-3 and V is TRBV21-1; the D call of TRBD1 is as the table states it, not checked on the DNA. TRBV21-1 counts as a pseudogene. This CDR3 region has 9 residues. CDR3 protein: CARIYRLHF. The CDR3 bases are TGTGCCAGAATATACAGGTTACATTTT.

There are a few counts of this clone. V is TRBV7-9 and J is TRBJ2-7, with D maybe TRBD2 (5 bases). This CDR3 has 13 residues. Germline V gene sequence: CDR1 SEHNR, CDR2 FQNEAQ (reference sequence). V lost 3 bases, J lost 6 bases, and 12 bases lay in between. CDR3 DNA sequence: TGTGCCAGCAGCTTCGGGATTTTAGGCGAGCAGTACTTC. It codes for CASSFGILGEQYF.

The chain is built from TRBV6-5 and TRBJ2-7; 12 bases map to TRBD2. V shed 8 bases and J 1 base; nucleotides not matched to a gene: 3. This CDR3 spans 14 amino acids. Germline assignment: CDR1 MNHEY and CDR2 SVGAGI. The CDR3 here is CASGLAGRSYEQYF. In DNA, the CDR3 is TGTGCCAGCGGACTAGCGGGACGATCCTACGAGCAGTACTTC.

The gene calls are TRBV9 and TRBJ2-2; D is perhaps TRBD1 (6 bases). CDR3 size: 14 residues. The V gene's germline CDR1 is SGDLS and CDR2 YYNGEE. V lost 3 bases and J lost 4, with 10 bases in between. This CDR3 reads CASSDVRGTGELFF. The CDR3 DNA sequence: TGTGCCAGCAGCGACGTCAGGGGCACCGGGGAGCTGTTTTTT.

The genes are TRBV27 and TRBJ2-1, with a possible D match to TRBD2 (6 bases). Germline CDR1 reads MNHEY; CDR2 reads SMNVEV (reference sequence). The CDR3 extends over 15 amino acids. The V and J ends lost 2 bases and 7 bases respectively, with 15 bases between them. The CDR3 sequence is CASSLGGALGNEQFF. The DNA for the CDR3 is TGTGCCAGCAGTTTAGGCGGGGCCCTCGGGAATGAGCAGTTCTTC.

CDR3 loop: CASSLAGGPSQGEQYF. In DNA, the CDR3 is TGCGCCAGCAGCTTGGCTGGCGGACCCTCCCAGGGCGAGCAGTACTTC. V and J are TRBV5-1 and TRBJ2-5; tentatively, D is TRBD1 (5 bases). The closer fit of TRBJ2-7 to the DNA end suggests the J call may be wrong. Germline V gives CDR1 SGHRS, CDR2 YFSETQ. The length of the CDR3 is 16 residues.

V gene TRBV29-1 combines with J gene TRBJ2-7; 9 bases fit TRBD1. The germline CDR1 and CDR2 sequences are SQVTM and ANQGSEA. The V gene end was trimmed by 7 bases and the J gene end by 3 bases; junction bases not matched to a gene: 4. The CDR3 is 12 amino acids. The chain's CDR3 is CSAGQGSYEQYF. The CDR3 DNA reads as TGCAGCGCAGGACAGGGGAGCTACGAGCAGTACTTC.

The DNA for the CDR3 is TGTGCCATCCTTCCGGGACAGCCGCTAACCTACGAGCAGTACTTC. It encodes CAILPGQPLTYEQYF. The genes are TRBV7-9 and TRBJ2-7, with 7 bases matching TRBD1. Germline loops: CDR1 SEHNR, CDR2 FQNEAQ (reference sequence). The ends lost 10 bases at V and 2 bases at J; junction bases unmatched: 14. There are 15 residues in the CDR3.

The chain uses TRBV7-8 and TRBJ1-4; 8 bases are a match to TRBD1. Germline CDR1 SGHVS, CDR2 FQNEAQ. The CDR3 has 14 residues. Trimming took 5 bases from V and 4 from J; bases not matched to a gene: 3. The CDR3 DNA is TGTGCCAGCAGCCATGGACAGGGTAATGAAAAACTGTTTTTT. Residues: CASSHGQGNEKLFF.

The chain recombines TRBV11-3 with TRBJ2-2, with D maybe TRBD1 (6 bases). V was trimmed by 8 bases and J by 6 bases, leaving 19 bases between them. CDR1 SGHNT and CDR2 YENEEA come from the germline V gene. The CDR3 consists of 15 residues. CDR3 bases: TGTGCCAGCCCCAACAGGGCCGGCCGGTCCGGGGAGCTGTTTTTT. Its protein product is CASPNRAGRSGELFF.

The V call is TRBV15, the J call TRBJ2-3; tentatively, D is TRBD1 (6 bases). V was cut by 4 bases and J by 7 bases, with 9 bases left in between. This CDR3 has 12 residues. Germline V gives CDR1 LNHNV, CDR2 YYDKDF (reference sequence). CDR3 amino acids: CATSITGNTQYF. CDR3 bases: TGTGCCACCAGCATTACAGGGAATACGCAGTATTTT.

The rearrangement links TRBV2 to TRBJ1-1, with D possibly TRBD1 on 5 matching bases. CDR1 is SNHLY and CDR2 is FYNNEI in the germline V gene. CDR3 length equals 13 residues. V was shortened by 7 bases and J by 5 bases, with 14 bases between the two germline ends. Here the CDR3 DNA reads TGTGCCAGCACGGGGGGGACGGGGACTGAAGCTTTCTTT. As protein: CASTGGTGTEAFF.

This clone came up once. V is TRBV27 and J is TRBJ2-3; 9 bases agree with TRBD2. CDR1 and CDR2 (germline): MNHEY, SMNVEV (reference sequence). The CDR3 runs to 14 residues. V was pared by 8 bases and J by 10 bases, with 13 bases of the junction left unmatched. The chain's CDR3 is CASAGTSTKGAQYF. The CDR3 DNA reads as TGTGCCAGCGCCGGGACTAGCACAAAGGGGGCGCAGTATTTT.

This clone came up a few times. The chain recombines TRBV19 with TRBJ2-7; D gene ambiguous. The CDR3 has 12 residues. Trimming cost V 3 bases and J 3 bases, with 6 bases left between them. The germline CDR1 and CDR2 sequences are LNHDA and SQIVND (reference sequence). CDR3 amino acids: CASSIPGYEQYF. CDR3 DNA: TGTGCCAGTAGTATCCCAGGCTACGAGCAGTACTTC.

The rearrangement joins TRBV4-2 to TRBJ1-5; D not resolved. CDR1 is LGHNA, CDR2 YNFKEQ, per germline. The CDR3 has 12 residues. Trimming removed 1 base from V and 4 bases from J, with 2 bases in between. The CDR3, as DNA: TGTGCCAGCAGCCAAGTAAATCAGCCCCAGCATTTT. Translated, it gives CASSQVNQPQHF.

V is TRBV4-1 and J is TRBJ1-4, with 7 bases lining up with TRBD1. Germline CDR1 MGHRA, CDR2 YSYEKL. The CDR3 runs to 16 residues. With V trimmed by 0 bases and J by 6 bases, 7 bases remained unmatched. The CDR3 is CASSQDRQGGDEKLFF. In DNA, the CDR3 is TGCGCCAGCAGCCAAGATCGACAGGGCGGGGATGAAAAACTGTTTTTT.

The CDR3 protein is CASSQTSGRAYEQYF. The CDR3 region has the DNA TGCGCCAGCAGCCAAACTAGCGGGAGGGCCTACGAGCAGTACTTC. The chain is built from TRBV4-1 and TRBJ2-7; 13 nucleotides match TRBD2. V gave up 2 bases and J gave up 2 bases; unmatched junction bases: 0. CDR3 length: 15 amino acids. Germline CDR1 and CDR2: MGHRA and YSYEKL.